This T cell receptor beta chain originates from a study of tumor-infiltrating lymphocytes in localized non-small cell lung cancer. Study-level findings and limits: Each assay used a separate piece of the same tissue.

CDR1 is SGHTA, CDR2 FQGNSA, per germline. The CDR3 is made up of 15 amino acids. The V gene lost 1 base and the J gene lost 4 bases, with 13 bases spanning the gap. Clones were read by immunoSEQ multiplex PCR, and TCRdb kept only the in-frame ones, dropping some. The sample has 9,500 to 15,000 clones; more than 75% are singletons. This clone was detected only a few times. Its target is unknown. This chain connects TRBV7-2 to TRBJ1-2; D is unclear. The sequenced sample was lung tumor tissue. The TCR originated in a human donor with non-small cell lung cancer. The CDR3 DNA follows: TGTGCCAGCAGCTTAGTCCCGGGCGGCGCCTATGGCTACACCTTC. Protein product: CASSLVPGGAYGYTF.